The rows below give T cell receptor beta chains drawn from one sample of a study of human T cells and chemical hapten exposure. MiXCR was run by TCRdb on the RACE reads, yielding one entry per CDR3 protein. The data show about 190,000 distinct CDR3 sequences, around 23% seen once. The material sequenced was whole blood, taken in connection with sensitization to the hapten diphenylcyclopropenone (DPC). The receptor source for this set is a woman between 40 and 55 years old with alopecia areata. Some clones in this sample may be carry-over from other donors' samples. Each CDR3 is given without its conserved first and last residue.

j_gene: TRBJ1-2; v_gene: TRBV7-2; CDR3aa: ASSLDRVWGGYGYT
j_gene: TRBJ2-5; v_gene: TRBV12-3/TRBV12-4; CDR3aa: ASSPRLAGSQETQY
j_gene: TRBJ2-3; v_gene: TRBV19; CDR3aa: ASRAGGLALSTDTQY
j_gene: TRBJ2-3; v_gene: TRBV28; CDR3aa: ASNPSGSPEYAQY
j_gene: TRBJ2-1; v_gene: TRBV18; CDR3aa: ASSPRRLSSYNEQF
j_gene: TRBJ2-2; v_gene: TRBV29-1; CDR3aa: SVAVARPSTGELF
j_gene: TRBJ2-5; v_gene: TRBV12-3/TRBV12-4; CDR3aa: ASTLLGETQY
j_gene: TRBJ1-3; v_gene: TRBV7-9; CDR3aa: ASSLVGTVSSGNTIY
j_gene: TRBJ1-5; v_gene: TRBV5-8; CDR3aa: ASSLPGGDQPQH
j_gene: TRBJ1-6; v_gene: TRBV20-1; CDR3aa: SASRTGNSPLH
j_gene: TRBJ2-1; v_gene: TRBV5-1; CDR3aa: ASGTSRLATYNEQF
j_gene: TRBJ2-7; v_gene: TRBV10-3; CDR3aa: AISSGQAYEQY
j_gene: TRBJ2-3; v_gene: TRBV7-9; CDR3aa: ASSIVGLAVSTDTQY
j_gene: TRBJ2-1; v_gene: TRBV12-3/TRBV12-4; CDR3aa: ASSFGGGGHNEQF
j_gene: TRBJ1-1; v_gene: TRBV20-1; CDR3aa: SALGPGRMNTEAF
j_gene: TRBJ2-1; v_gene: TRBV12-3/TRBV12-4; CDR3aa: ASKKIGDNEQF
j_gene: TRBJ2-7; v_gene: TRBV29-1; CDR3aa: SVIPGQGTYEQY
j_gene: TRBJ2-3; v_gene: TRBV6-4; CDR3aa: ASSDTANADTQY
j_gene: TRBJ2-1; v_gene: TRBV2; CDR3aa: ARTSSYNEQF
j_gene: TRBJ2-1; v_gene: TRBV6-2/TRBV6-3; CDR3aa: ASSSRQGIGNNEQF
j_gene: TRBJ2-5; v_gene: TRBV29-1; CDR3aa: SFGGSQETQY
j_gene: TRBJ1-1; v_gene: TRBV6-2/TRBV6-3; CDR3aa: ASMWSSEAF
j_gene: TRBJ1-1; v_gene: TRBV5-1; CDR3aa: ASSLQTGTEAF
j_gene: TRBJ2-7; v_gene: TRBV11-2; CDR3aa: ASSFWTGTISYEQY
j_gene: TRBJ2-7; v_gene: TRBV5-6; CDR3aa: ASSLMGRGSYEQY
j_gene: TRBJ2-1; v_gene: TRBV29-1; CDR3aa: SVGPGPVRNEQF
j_gene: TRBJ2-2; v_gene: TRBV11-2; CDR3aa: ASSPGLAFVSAGELF
j_gene: TRBJ2-7; v_gene: TRBV6-2/TRBV6-3; CDR3aa: ASSYPIRVAGTTSYEQY
j_gene: TRBJ2-2; v_gene: TRBV20-1; CDR3aa: SARQGPGELF
j_gene: TRBJ2-1; v_gene: TRBV29-1; CDR3aa: SVVSSNEQF
j_gene: TRBJ1-5; v_gene: TRBV4-3; CDR3aa: ASSQDRFGNQPQH
j_gene: TRBJ2-7; v_gene: TRBV4-2; CDR3aa: ASSPGDSLLEQY
j_gene: TRBJ2-3; v_gene: TRBV27; CDR3aa: ASRRELAGASDTQY
j_gene: TRBJ1-2; v_gene: TRBV9; CDR3aa: ASSVQGDSYGYT
j_gene: TRBJ2-6; v_gene: TRBV11-2; CDR3aa: ASQFSGANVLT
j_gene: TRBJ2-3; v_gene: TRBV4-2; CDR3aa: ASSQWRQGTDTQY
j_gene: TRBJ2-5; v_gene: TRBV7-8; CDR3aa: ASSSGLVVETQY
j_gene: TRBJ2-1; v_gene: TRBV5-4; CDR3aa: ASSLGGRMDEQF
j_gene: TRBJ2-1; v_gene: TRBV5-6; CDR3aa: ASSLGDFDEQF
j_gene: TRBJ2-5; v_gene: TRBV5-4; CDR3aa: ASSLRFPLGETQY
j_gene: TRBJ1-3; v_gene: TRBV28; CDR3aa: ASSTTGQGRRNTIY
j_gene: TRBJ2-1; v_gene: TRBV20-1; CDR3aa: SAASAGVNYNEQF
j_gene: TRBJ1-5; v_gene: TRBV20-1; CDR3aa: SAPGGARGNQPQH
j_gene: TRBJ1-1; v_gene: TRBV6-2/TRBV6-3; CDR3aa: ASSYMWDAKQGTRAF
j_gene: TRBJ2-5; v_gene: TRBV5-1; CDR3aa: ASSLAPGGEETQY
j_gene: TRBJ2-3; v_gene: TRBV27; CDR3aa: ASSPNGLAADTQY
j_gene: TRBJ2-7; v_gene: TRBV28; CDR3aa: ASSSLAGGSFSKY
j_gene: TRBJ1-2; v_gene: TRBV5-1; CDR3aa: ASRISTDYGYT
j_gene: TRBJ1-2; v_gene: TRBV7-9; CDR3aa: ASSSSYYGYT
j_gene: TRBJ2-3; v_gene: TRBV7-9; CDR3aa: ASSSPSTDTQY
j_gene: TRBJ1-6; v_gene: TRBV12-3/TRBV12-4; CDR3aa: ASRNGGGGNNSPLH
j_gene: TRBJ2-7; v_gene: TRBV29-1; CDR3aa: SVWGTGGVVYEQY
j_gene: TRBJ2-1; v_gene: TRBV7-7; CDR3aa: ASSRTSGRYSEQF
j_gene: TRBJ2-3; v_gene: TRBV27; CDR3aa: ASSLWREFPSDTQY
j_gene: TRBJ2-7; v_gene: TRBV4-1; CDR3aa: ASSRGPVAGGPEQY
j_gene: TRBJ1-2; v_gene: TRBV18; CDR3aa: ASSPTGVLSGYT
j_gene: TRBJ1-2; v_gene: TRBV28; CDR3aa: ASSLLAGPYGYT
j_gene: TRBJ2-1; v_gene: TRBV10-3; CDR3aa: AISEGQGSYNEQF
j_gene: TRBJ1-6; v_gene: TRBV4-3; CDR3aa: ASSQFATGTSPLH
j_gene: TRBJ2-1; v_gene: TRBV29-1; CDR3aa: SAISGGYYNEQF